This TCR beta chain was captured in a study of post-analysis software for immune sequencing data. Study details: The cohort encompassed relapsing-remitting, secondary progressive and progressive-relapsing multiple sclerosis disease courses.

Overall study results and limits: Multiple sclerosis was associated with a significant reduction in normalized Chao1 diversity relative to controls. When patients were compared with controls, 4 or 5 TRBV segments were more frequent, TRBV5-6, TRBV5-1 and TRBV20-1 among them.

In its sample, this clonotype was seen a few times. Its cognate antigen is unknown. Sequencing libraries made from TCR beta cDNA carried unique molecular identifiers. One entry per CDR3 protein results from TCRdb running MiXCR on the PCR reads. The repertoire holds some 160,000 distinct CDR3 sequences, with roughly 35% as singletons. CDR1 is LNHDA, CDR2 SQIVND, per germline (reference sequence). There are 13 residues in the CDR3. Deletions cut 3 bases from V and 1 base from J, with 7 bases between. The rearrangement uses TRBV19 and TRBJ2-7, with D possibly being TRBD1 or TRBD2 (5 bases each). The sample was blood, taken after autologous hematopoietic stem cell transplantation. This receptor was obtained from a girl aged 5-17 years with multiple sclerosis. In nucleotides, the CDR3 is TGTGCCAGTAGTATGGGACCATCCTACGAGCAGTACTTC. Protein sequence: CASSMGPSYEQYF.